A single sample gave rise to the 24 T cell receptor beta chains below, sequenced in a study of T cells after yellow fever vaccination. TCRdb reanalysed the 5' RACE reads using MiXCR and keeps one entry per CDR3 protein. The sample holds over 110,000 distinct CDR3 sequences, about 7.7% seen once. The sequenced sample was CD4+ T cells sorted from PBMCs, obtained 5 days after the yellow fever booster vaccination. The receptors here all came from a man younger than 45 who received the YFV17D yellow fever vaccine.

Comments on this clonotype: A much larger clone differs from this one at a single base, so this may be a read error. Here the CDR3 reads CASSSFDSDQFF. The CDR3 nucleotides are TGTGCCAGCAGTTCCTTCGACAGTGACCAGTTCTTC. This chain joins TRBV6-6 and TRBJ2-1; TRBD1 might be the D (5 bases). V was clipped by 4 bases and J by 13 bases, with 14 bases between them. The CDR3 covers 12 residues. CDR1 and CDR2 from the germline V gene are MNHNY and SVGAGI (reference sequence).

This clonotype appeared many times. V and J are TRBV18 and TRBJ2-5; D is undetermined. Deletions cut 6 bases from V and 0 bases from J, with 11 bases between. The CDR3 sequence is 14 residues long. Germline values: CDR1 KGHSH, CDR2 LQKENI. For the CDR3, the DNA is TGTGCCAGCTCGGGAAGGACGGACCAAGAGACCCAGTACTTC. It translates to CASSGRTDQETQYF.

The sample holds many counts of this clonotype. This chain joins TRBV5-1 and TRBJ2-7; D gene ambiguous. The CDR3 is 12 amino acids. The germline gives CDR1 SGHRS, CDR2 YFSETQ. The V end lost 4 bases, the J end lost 5 bases, and 10 bases lay between the germline ends. In DNA, the CDR3 is TGCGCCAGCAGCCTTCTTGGGGACGAGCAGTACTTC. Translated: CASSLLGDEQYF.

This clonotype has a count of ten or more. The chain recombines TRBV24-1 with TRBJ2-1; TRBD2 aligns across 13 bases. The CDR3 extends over 16 amino acids. The V gene end was trimmed by 4 bases and the J gene end by 10 bases; junction bases not matched to a gene: 9. Germline values: CDR1 KGHDR, CDR2 SFDVKD. In DNA, the CDR3 is TGTGCCACCAGTGACCCTACTAGCGGGAGGGCGGGGGAGCAGTTCTTC. The encoded protein is CATSDPTSGRAGEQFF.

This clonotype was counted at least ten times. This chain uses TRBV7-9 with TRBJ2-3; 11 bases map to TRBD2. The CDR3 is 14 residues long. V lost 5 bases and J lost 5; bases outside the gene matches: 3. In germline, CDR1 is SEHNR, CDR2 FQNEAQ (reference sequence). The CDR3 is CASSLGTSGDTQYF. The CDR3 DNA sequence: TGTGCCAGCAGCCTTGGGACTAGCGGAGATACGCAGTATTTT. Based on the CDR3 plus reference TRBV7-9 and TRBJ2-3, the full variable domain is DTGVSQNPRHKITKRGQNVTFRCDPISEHNRLYWYRQTLGQGPEFLTYFQNEAQLEKSRLLSDRFSAERPKGSFSTLEIQRTEQGDSAMYLCASSLGTSGDTQYFGPGTRLTVL.

This clonotype was observed at least ten times. J is TRBJ2-3 and V is TRBV14; 7 bases agree with TRBD1. Per the germline V gene, CDR1 is SGHDN and CDR2 is FVKESK. The CDR3 is 15 amino acids. V gave up 4 bases and J gave up 4 bases; unmatched junction bases: 8. CDR3 DNA sequence: TGTGCCAGCAGCCCGAACAGGGGCCTCTCAGATACGCAGTATTTT. It is translated as CASSPNRGLSDTQYF.

A word on this clonotype: A single base separates this from a much larger clone, so it may be a read error. The V gene is TRBV11-2, the J gene TRBJ2-5, with a possible D match to TRBD2 (6 bases). The germline V gene has CDR1 SGHAT and CDR2 FQNNGV. The V end was cut by 8 bases, the J end by 2 bases, with 12 bases between. The CDR3 totals 13 residues. The CDR3 DNA is TGTGCCAGCGCGGGAAAATTGCAAGAGACCCAGTACTTC. Translated: CASAGKLQETQYF. The whole variable domain, filled in from reference TRBV11-2 and TRBJ2-5, reads EAGVAQSPRYKIIEKRQSVAFWCNPISGHATLYWYQQILGQGPKLLIQFQNNGVVDDSQLPKDRFSAERLKGVDSTLKIQPAKLEDSAVYLCASAGKLQETQYFGPGTRLLVL.

The table lists this clonotype with many counts. Germline is not matched at one junction end, which may reflect a read error. The chain has TRBV5-6 and TRBJ2-5; D perhaps matches TRBD1 (6 bases). Germline V gene data show CDR1 as SGHDT and CDR2 as YYEEEE. The CDR3 has 13 amino acids. Here the CDR3 DNA reads TGTGCCAGCAGTTTGGACAGTGGCTTCACCCAGTACTTC. Amino acid sequence: CASSLDSGFTQYF.

This clonotype was seen repeatedly, ten times or more. This rearrangement joins TRBV11-1 to TRBJ2-1; D uncertain. V was cut by 3 bases and J by 6 bases, with 21 bases left in between. Germline CDR1 and CDR2: SGHAT and FQDESV (reference sequence). The CDR3 consists of 17 residues. The CDR3 loop reads CASSFTNSIMSGNEQFF. CDR3 sequence (DNA): TGTGCCAGCAGCTTTACGAATAGTATTATGTCGGGCAATGAGCAGTTCTTC. Complete variable domain (other parts from reference TRBV11-1 and TRBJ2-1): EAEVAQSPRYKITEKSQAVAFWCDPISGHATLYWYRQILGQGPELLVQFQDESVVDDSQLPKDRFSAERLKGVDSTLKIQPAELGDSAMYLCASSFTNSIMSGNEQFFGPGTRLTVL.

This clonotype was seen repeatedly, ten times or more. The genes are TRBV12-3 or TRBV12-4 and TRBJ1-5; D is ambiguous. The CDR3 consists of 14 residues. V lost 6 bases and J lost 6, with 15 bases in between. CDR3 sequence reads: CASSPRGLGQPQHF. The CDR3 nucleotides read TGTGCCAGCAGCCCGAGAGGGCTGGGTCAGCCCCAGCATTTT.

At least ten counts were recorded for this clonotype. The gene calls are TRBV29-1 and TRBJ1-1; D is perhaps TRBD1 (5 bases). The V end lost 7 bases, the J end lost 10 bases, and 22 bases lay between the germline ends. The CDR3 is 13 residues long. Germline V CDR1 and CDR2: SQVTM, ANQGSEA. For the CDR3, the DNA is TGCAGCGCCGGACCCGGGACTTCGGGGAGAGCTTTCTTT. As protein: CSAGPGTSGRAFF. Looking up the rest from reference TRBV29-1 and TRBJ1-1 gives the full variable domain: SAVISQKPSRDICQRGTSLTIQCQVDSQVTMMFWYRQQPGQSLTLIATANQGSEATYESGFVIDKFPISRPNLTFSTLTVSNMSPEDSSIYLCSAGPGTSGRAFFGQGTRLTVV.

Many counts were recorded for this clonotype. This chain connects TRBV9 to TRBJ2-2; unclear D gene. V dropped 0 bases and J dropped 5 bases, with 11 bases sitting between them. CDR1 and CDR2 (germline): SGDLS, YYNGEE. The CDR3 is made up of 15 amino acids. For the CDR3, the DNA is TGTGCCAGCAGCGTAGCAACAGTTACGACCGGGGAGCTGTTTTTT. It is translated as CASSVATVTTGELFF.

This clonotype was picked up many times. The J gene is TRBJ2-3, the V gene TRBV5-4, with D possibly TRBD2 on 6 matching bases. CDR3 length equals 16 residues. Germline CDR1 is SGHNT and CDR2 is YYREEE (reference sequence). Trimming pared 5 bases from V and 3 bases from J, leaving 19 bases between. CDR3 bases: TGTGCCAGCAGAAGAGACCGGGAGCAGAGAACAGATACGCAGTATTTT. It codes for CASRRDREQRTDTQYF.

This clonotype was counted ten times or more. The chain combines TRBV6-5 with TRBJ1-3; 8 bases align to TRBD1. From germline, CDR1 is MNHEY and CDR2 SVGAGI. This CDR3 has 17 amino acids. Unmatched junction bases numbered 8, after V lost 3 bases and J lost 1 base. In DNA, the CDR3 is TGTGCCAGCAGTTATGGAACAGGGGGAGCGTCTGGAAACACCATATATTTT. Translation gives CASSYGTGGASGNTIYF.

In its sample, this clonotype was seen many times. The CDR3 coding sequence is TGCAGCGTTTTGGCGGGAGTTTCCTACAATGAGCAGTTCTTC. Protein product: CSVLAGVSYNEQFF. V gene TRBV29-1 combines with J gene TRBJ2-1; 7 bases are shared with TRBD2. CDR1 is SQVTM and CDR2 is ANQGSEA in the germline V gene. J was trimmed by 1 base and V by 5 bases; bases with no gene match: 5. CDR3 length: 14 residues.

Ten or more counts support this clonotype. The chain recombines TRBV20-1 with TRBJ2-1; D remains ambiguous. The CDR3 has 8 amino acids. CDR1 is DFQATT, CDR2 SNEGSKA, per germline (reference sequence). In nucleotides, the CDR3 is TGCTCGGGCAATGAGCAGTTCTTC. Its translation is CSGNEQFF.

This clonotype was seen repeatedly, ten times or more. The chain is built from TRBV18 and TRBJ1-5; a possible D gene is TRBD1 (6 bases). Germline-derived CDR1 and CDR2 are KGHSH and LQKENI. The CDR3 loop spans 15 amino acids. Trimming stripped 2 bases from V and 3 bases from J, with 11 bases between. CDR3 loop: CASSPNDRFNQPQHF. The CDR3 DNA follows: TGTGCCAGCTCACCAAACGACAGGTTCAATCAGCCCCAGCATTTT.

In this sample, this clonotype turned up many times. This rearrangement joins TRBV28 to TRBJ2-5; weak D call: TRBD2 (6 bases). Trimming pared 8 bases from V and 5 bases from J, leaving 21 bases between. The germline CDR1 and CDR2 sequences are MDHEN and SYDVKM. CDR3 length: 15 amino acids. The CDR3 is CASGTGDGLQETQYF. DNA of the CDR3: TGTGCCAGCGGTACGGGGGACGGGCTCCAGGAGACCCAGTACTTC.

This clonotype came up many times. This CDR3 reads CASSPRASGYQETQYF. In DNA, the CDR3 is TGTGCCAGCAGCCCCCGGGCTAGCGGATACCAAGAGACCCAGTACTTC. J is TRBJ2-5 and V is TRBV3-1, with 7 bases identical to TRBD2. V lost 4 bases and J lost 0; bases outside the gene matches: 8. The CDR3 extends over 16 amino acids. Germline CDR1 is LGHDT and CDR2 is YNNKEL (reference sequence).

This clonotype was counted at least ten times. The J gene is TRBJ2-7, the V gene TRBV7-8; D gene uncertain. CDR3 length equals 16 residues. CDR1 and CDR2 (germline): SGHVS, FQNEAQ. Between the trimmed V and J ends, which lost 1 base and 0 bases, there was a span of 13 bases. The chain's CDR3 is CASSLEIQRSSYEQYF. The CDR3 nucleotides are TGTGCCAGCAGCTTAGAAATCCAGAGGAGCTCCTACGAGCAGTACTTC. Drawing the rest from reference TRBV7-8 and TRBJ2-7, the complete variable domain is GAGVSQSPRYKVAKRGQDVALRCDPISGHVSLFWYQQALGQGPEFLTYFQNEAQLDKSGLPSDRFFAERPEGSVSTLKIQRTQQEDSAVYLCASSLEIQRSSYEQYFGPGTRLTVT.

In its sample, this clonotype was seen many times. This chain links TRBV6-2 or TRBV6-3 with TRBJ2-1; D remains ambiguous. This CDR3 spans 12 amino acids. The germline V gene encodes CDR1 MNHEY and CDR2 SVGEGT. Trimming removed 2 bases from V and 4 bases from J, with 3 bases in between. As DNA, the CDR3 is TGTGCCAGCAGTTACGCGTACAATGAGCAGTTCTTC. Its protein product is CASSYAYNEQFF.

At least ten counts were recorded for this clonotype. The rearrangement joins TRBV20-1 to TRBJ2-7; the match to TRBD2 covers 7 bases. This CDR3 is 15 amino acids long. The germline gives CDR1 DFQATT, CDR2 SNEGSKA (reference sequence). Trimming at V came to 3 bases and at J to 2 bases, leaving 10 bases not matched to a gene. Here the CDR3 reads CSARGSGKLPYEQYF. In DNA form, the CDR3 reads TGCAGTGCTAGGGGAAGCGGGAAATTACCCTACGAGCAGTACTTC.

As for this clonotype: Since a much larger clone is just one base distant, this may be a read error. The chain employs TRBV9 and TRBJ2-7; tentative D call: TRBD2 (5 bases). Germline CDR1 and CDR2: SGDLS and YYNGEE. The CDR3 loop spans 13 amino acids. V gave up 2 bases and J gave up 4 bases, with 10 bases separating them. The chain's CDR3 is CASSVSDSYEQYF. In DNA form, the CDR3 reads TGTGCCAGCAGCGTTAGCGATTCTTACGAGCAGTACTTC.

This clonotype occurred many times. V gene TRBV5-1 combines with J gene TRBJ2-1; 8 nucleotides agree with TRBD2. Trimming cost V 3 bases and J 3 bases; bases outside gene matches: 8. Germline lookup yields CDR1 SGHRS and CDR2 YFSETQ. The CDR3 totals 16 residues. The CDR3 spells CASSSRGTRDYNEQFF. CDR3 DNA: TGCGCCAGCAGCTCGCGCGGGACTAGGGACTACAATGAGCAGTTCTTC.